Reported below is one T cell receptor beta chain. What it binds is not known. It may be a read error: a sequence one base away is much more abundant. The sample comes from a study of tumor-infiltrating lymphocytes in primary liver carcinoma. Study-level findings and limits: Tumors had a top-250-clone fraction that was significantly higher than blood (p = 0.039).

Per germline, CDR1 LGHNA and CDR2 YNFKEQ. CDR3 length: 14 residues. From around 520 ng of total RNA, TCR beta-specific cDNA was reverse-transcribed using a constant-region primer. Libraries covering TCR beta were generated through three nested multiplex PCR rounds (using a slightly modified ARM-PCR). It was with TRBV1-TRBV30 forward primers and a C-beta reverse primer that the first two PCR rounds were run, at around 11 cycles each. TCRdb re-called the multiplex PCR reads with MiXCR, one entry per CDR3 protein. The sample contains about 96,000 distinct CDR3 sequences, 55% to 75% of which appear only once. Co-extracted RNA and DNA came from 20-30 mg of unsorted bulk tissue.

The material sequenced was tumor-adjacent normal liver tissue. The receptor was derived from a man aged 40-49 years with primary liver carcinoma and hepatitis B virus infection. J is TRBJ2-7 and V is TRBV4-2; D remains ambiguous. In DNA form, the CDR3 reads TGTGCCAACAGCCAAGGAACTACCGGGTACGAGCAGTACTTC. Its protein is CANSQGTTGYEQYF.